This T cell receptor beta chain is from a study of blood T cell repertoires in COVID-19. Study in general: The study drew acute and convalescent COVID-19 samples from the United States, Italy and Spain. Sources were T cells, B-cell-depleted T cells, or PBMCs; the material itself was cDNA or gDNA.

In the original workflow: It was from reference gene primer amplification that nucleated cell counts were estimated. Produced via immunoSEQ multiplex PCR; TCRdb's table is partial and in-frame only. The DNA was the basis for D and trimming; V, J and clone size are from that table. Altogether about 200,000 clones are present, around 80% being singletons, with the ten largest covering over 7%. The sequenced sample consisted of PBMCs or T cells enriched from blood (not recorded which). This receptor was obtained from a middle-aged woman with acute COVID-19.

The CDR3 nucleotides read TGTGCCAGCTCACCATCAGGTCAGGGAGGAGAAAAACTGTTTTTT. Encoded protein: CASSPSGQGGEKLFF. The genes are TRBV18 and TRBJ1-4; D possibly corresponds to TRBD1 (5 bases). Germline V gene sequence: CDR1 KGHSH, CDR2 LQKENI. V was pared by 2 bases and J by 8 bases, with 15 bases between. CDR3 size: 15 residues.